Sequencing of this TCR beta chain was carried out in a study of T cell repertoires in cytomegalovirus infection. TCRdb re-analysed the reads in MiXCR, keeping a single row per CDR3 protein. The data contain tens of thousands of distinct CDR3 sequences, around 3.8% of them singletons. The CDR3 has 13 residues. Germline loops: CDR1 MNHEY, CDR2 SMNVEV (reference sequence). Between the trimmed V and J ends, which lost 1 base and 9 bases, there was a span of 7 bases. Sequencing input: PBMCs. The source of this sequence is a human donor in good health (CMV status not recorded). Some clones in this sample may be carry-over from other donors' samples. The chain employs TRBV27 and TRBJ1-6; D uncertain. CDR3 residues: CASSLFKRSPLHF. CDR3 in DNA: TGTGCCAGCAGTTTATTTAAACGTTCACCCCTCCACTTT.